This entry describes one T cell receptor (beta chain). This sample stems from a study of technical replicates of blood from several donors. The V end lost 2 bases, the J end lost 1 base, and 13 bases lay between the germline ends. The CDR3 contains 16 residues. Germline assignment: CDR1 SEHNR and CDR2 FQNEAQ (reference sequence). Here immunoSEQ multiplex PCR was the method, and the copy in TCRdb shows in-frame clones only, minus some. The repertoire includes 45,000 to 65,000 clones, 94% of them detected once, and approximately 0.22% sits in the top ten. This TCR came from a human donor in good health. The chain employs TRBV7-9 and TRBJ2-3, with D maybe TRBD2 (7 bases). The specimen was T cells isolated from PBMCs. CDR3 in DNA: TGTGCCAGCAGCTTAAAGGCGGGGGCTCGCACAGATACGCAGTATTTT. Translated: CASSLKAGARTDTQYF.